These 30 T cell receptor beta chains share one sample of origin, sequenced in a study of blood T cell repertoires in COVID-19. Assay used: immunoSEQ multiplex PCR; TCRdb lists only in-frame clones, some missing. The sample carries about 170,000 clones, around 83% recorded once. Sequenced: peripheral blood. Source of these receptors: a man between 50 and 59 years old with active or convalescent COVID-19.

The chain joins TRBV4-3 to TRBJ2-1; a possible D gene is TRBD2 (5 bases). The CDR3 runs 14 residues. V was trimmed by 1 base and J by 6 bases, leaving 10 bases between them. Germline CDR1 reads LGHNA; CDR2 reads YSLEER. The CDR3 region is CASSQVVGSNEQFF. CDR3 nucleotides: TGCGCCAGCAGCCAAGTGGTGGGGAGCAATGAGCAGTTCTTC.

The rearrangement links TRBV7-9 to TRBJ1-5, with D perhaps matching TRBD1 (5 bases). From germline, CDR1 is SEHNR and CDR2 FQNEAQ (reference sequence). CDR3 length: 16 residues. The germline V and J ends were trimmed by 2 bases and 8 bases, with 19 bases remaining between them. CDR3 in amino acids: CASSLSLDSTAKPQHF. CDR3 nucleotide sequence: TGTGCCAGCAGCTTAAGTCTAGATTCGACAGCCAAGCCCCAGCATTTT.

The chain has TRBV29-1 and TRBJ2-2; D may be TRBD2 (5 bases). Germline V CDR1 and CDR2: SQVTM, ANQGSEA. Trimming cost V 4 bases and J 6 bases, with 15 bases left between them. This CDR3 is built from 14 residues. CDR3 loop: CSVGVGVFPGELFF. The CDR3 bases are TGCAGCGTTGGCGTGGGAGTTTTCCCCGGGGAGCTGTTTTTT.

The CDR3 here is CASSFPPGGTEAFF. CDR3 sequence (DNA): TGTGCCAGCAGCTTCCCCCCCGGTGGCACTGAAGCTTTCTTT. The chain has TRBV5-6 and TRBJ1-1; the D is unclear. The CDR3 is made up of 14 amino acids. Looked up from germline, CDR1 is SGHDT and CDR2 is YYEEEE. Trimming shortened V by 2 bases and J by 4 bases, and 12 bases separated the two germline ends.

The chain links TRBV7-9 to TRBJ2-6, with D possibly matching TRBD1 (6 bases). Germline V CDR1 and CDR2: SEHNR, FQNEAQ (reference sequence). Trimming cost V 5 bases and J 4 bases, with 21 bases left between them. The CDR3 consists of 18 residues. The CDR3, as DNA: TGTGCCAGCAGCCCAATTGGCGTCAGGGGTAACGGGGCCAACGTCCTGACTTTC. This encodes CASSPIGVRGNGANVLTF. Full variable domain (missing parts from reference TRBV7-9 and TRBJ2-6): DTGVSQNPRHKITKRGQNVTFRCDPISEHNRLYWYRQTLGQGPEFLTYFQNEAQLEKSRLLSDRFSAERPKGSFSTLEIQRTEQGDSAMYLCASSPIGVRGNGANVLTFGAGSRLTVL.

This chain joins TRBV6-1 and TRBJ1-6; no reliable D call. The CDR3 runs 11 residues. Germline CDR1 is MNHNS and CDR2 is SASEGT. The germline V and J ends were trimmed by 1 base and 14 bases, with 6 bases remaining between them. CDR3 in DNA: TGTGCCAGCAGTGAAGGCCGGGCCCTCCACTTT. It is translated as CASSEGRALHF.

The chain employs TRBV19 and TRBJ2-1, with 8 positions matching TRBD2. V shed 2 bases and J 7 bases; nucleotides not matched to a gene: 7. The CDR3 has 15 residues. CDR1 and CDR2 (germline): LNHDA, SQIVND (reference sequence). CDR3 residues: CASSIPAGGKNEQFF. The CDR3 DNA sequence: TGTGCCAGTAGTATACCCGCGGGAGGTAAAAATGAGCAGTTCTTC.

This chain's CDR3 is CASSLEDRAGGQYF. CDR3 DNA sequence: TGTGCCAGCAGCTTAGAAGACAGGGCCGGCGGGCAGTACTTC. The chain is built from TRBV11-2 and TRBJ2-7; 7 bases are a match to TRBD1. The germline V gene encodes CDR1 SGHAT and CDR2 FQNNGV. V lost 0 bases, J lost 9 bases, and 8 bases stayed unmatched. The CDR3 is 14 residues long.

This chain links TRBV4-2 with TRBJ1-6; perhaps TRBD1 as D (6 bases). Germline CDR1 LGHNA, CDR2 YNFKEQ. The CDR3 is 15 residues long. The V gene lost 0 bases and the J gene lost 9 bases, with 12 bases spanning the gap. The CDR3 coding sequence is TGTGCCAGCAGCCAAGATGTACAGGGTGGTTCACCCCTCCACTTT. Its protein is CASSQDVQGGSPLHF.

This clone was recorded once. This sequence joins TRBV7-2 and TRBJ2-1; 9 bases are a match to TRBD2. Germline CDR1 SGHTA, CDR2 FQGNSA. This CDR3 spans 15 amino acids. V gave up 5 bases and J gave up 6 bases; unmatched junction bases: 8. The CDR3 sequence is CASSNGLARGNEQFF. CDR3 coding DNA: TGTGCCAGCAGCAACGGACTAGCGAGGGGCAATGAGCAGTTCTTC.

The rearrangement links TRBV5-4 to TRBJ2-5; a possible D gene is TRBD1 (6 bases). The CDR3 is 15 amino acids. Germline V gives CDR1 SGHNT, CDR2 YYREEE (reference sequence). V dropped 0 bases and J dropped 4 bases, with 13 bases sitting between them. This chain's CDR3 is CASSLGGGGRETQYF. The CDR3 DNA reads as TGTGCCAGCAGCTTGGGTGGTGGGGGCCGAGAGACCCAGTACTTC.

The V and J genes are TRBV19 and TRBJ2-7; perhaps TRBD2 as D (5 bases). The CDR3 extends over 15 amino acids. The ends were cut back, 5 bases at V and 6 bases at J, with 20 bases in the middle. Germline values: CDR1 LNHDA, CDR2 SQIVND (reference sequence). This CDR3 is CASSSAEHPTREQYF. The CDR3 DNA sequence: TGTGCCAGTAGTTCAGCGGAGCATCCCACGCGCGAGCAGTACTTC. Using reference TRBV19 and TRBJ2-7 for the parts outside the CDR3, the full variable domain is DGGITQSPKYLFRKEGQNVTLSCEQNLNHDAMYWYRQDPGQGLRLIYYSQIVNDFQKGDIAEGYSVSREKKESFPLTVTSAQKNPTAFYLCASSSAEHPTREQYFGPGTRLTVT.

V and J are TRBV10-3 and TRBJ1-2; D is uncertain. In germline, CDR1 is ENHRY, CDR2 SYGVKD. V was shortened by 6 bases and J by 0 bases, with 20 bases between the two germline ends. CDR3 length: 17 residues. CDR3 sequence (DNA): TGTGCCATCAGAGACTTAACGGGAGAACAATCTAACTATGGCTACACCTTC. Amino acids: CAIRDLTGEQSNYGYTF.

The chain joins TRBV15 to TRBJ2-5; 9 positions agree with TRBD2. The length of the CDR3 is 16 residues. Losses at the gene ends were 0 bases for V and 1 base for J; bases not matched to a gene: 3. Germline V gene sequence: CDR1 LNHNV, CDR2 YYDKDF (reference sequence). DNA for the CDR3: TGTGCCACCAGCAGAGAACCGACTAGCGGCCAAGAGACCCAGTACTTC. It yields the protein CATSREPTSGQETQYF. Complete variable domain (other parts from reference TRBV15 and TRBJ2-5): DAMVIQNPRYQVTQFGKPVTLSCSQTLNHNVMYWYQQKSSQAPKLLFHYYDKDFNNEADTPDNFQSRRPNTSFCFLDIRSPGLGDTAMYLCATSREPTSGQETQYFGPGTRLLVL.

V usage is TRBV14 and J usage is TRBJ1-1; 9 nucleotides line up with TRBD1. The CDR3 runs 14 residues. V gave up 2 bases and J gave up 6 bases; unmatched junction bases: 4. Germline V lookup: CDR1 SGHDN, CDR2 FVKESK. Written as DNA, the CDR3 is TGTGCCAGCAGCCAACCCGGGACAGGGCCTGAAGCTTTCTTT. As protein: CASSQPGTGPEAFF.

The chain links TRBV6-2 or TRBV6-3 to TRBJ2-5; the match to TRBD1 covers 10 bases. Trimming at V came to 6 bases and at J to 5 bases, leaving 15 bases not matched to a gene. Germline-derived CDR1 and CDR2 are MNHEY and SVGEGT. The length of the CDR3 is 17 residues. The CDR3 DNA follows: TGTGCCAGCAGCGCCCTCCAGACCGGGACAGGGGTGGAGACCCAGTACTTC. Its translation is CASSALQTGTGVETQYF.

The CDR3 coding sequence is TGCGCCAGCAGCTTGAATTCGGCGGGGGGGCCCACCGGGGAGCTGTTTTTT. This gives the protein CASSLNSAGGPTGELFF. V usage is TRBV5-1 and J usage is TRBJ2-2, with 9 bases lining up with TRBD2. The trim removed 1 base at V and 4 bases at J, leaving 8 bases unmatched. Germline V CDR1 and CDR2: SGHRS, YFSETQ. This CDR3 spans 17 amino acids.

The rearrangement joins TRBV6-5 to TRBJ1-2; D perhaps matches TRBD1 (5 bases). Trimming left V 8 bases short and J 2 bases short, with 15 bases between. CDR1 and CDR2 from the germline V gene are MNHEY and SVGAGI. This CDR3 contains 14 residues. This CDR3 is CASLIGTLNYGYTF. The CDR3 bases are TGTGCCAGCCTCATCGGGACTCTGAACTATGGCTACACCTTC.

This clone was seen once. The chain carries TRBV9 and TRBJ2-1; 13 positions match TRBD2. Germline CDR1 is SGDLS and CDR2 is YYNGEE. The trim removed 0 bases at V and 10 bases at J, leaving 7 bases unmatched. The CDR3 runs to 16 residues. CDR3 in DNA: TGTGCCAGCAGCGTAGGGACTAGCGGGAGTTTGGGCGAGCAGTTCTTC. Amino acid sequence: CASSVGTSGSLGEQFF.

The rearrangement uses TRBV20-1 and TRBJ2-5; D perhaps matches TRBD1 (6 bases). CDR3 length equals 11 residues. Trimming stripped 4 bases from V and 11 bases from J, with 14 bases between. The germline V gene encodes CDR1 DFQATT and CDR2 SNEGSKA (reference sequence). In DNA form, the CDR3 reads TGCAGTGCTAAAACCGGGACACCTCAGTACTTC. Protein product: CSAKTGTPQYF.

The chain couples TRBV4-2 to TRBJ2-3; no firm D call. Trimming shortened V by 10 bases and J by 4 bases, and 9 bases separated the two germline ends. CDR1 is LGHNA, CDR2 YNFKEQ, per germline. The CDR3 contains 11 residues. The chain's CDR3 is CATQESDTQYF. The CDR3 region has the DNA TGTGCCACCCAAGAGTCAGATACGCAGTATTTT.

This chain joins TRBV5-4 and TRBJ1-2; weak D call: TRBD1 (6 bases). Germline CDR1 reads SGHNT; CDR2 reads YYREEE (reference sequence). Trimming took 4 bases from V and 5 from J, leaving 15 bases between them. The CDR3 totals 14 residues. The CDR3 bases are TGTGCCAGCAGCACAGGGTTGGGGAAGTATGGCTACACCTTC. This translates into CASSTGLGKYGYTF.

This clone occurred a few times. The J gene is TRBJ1-2, the V gene TRBV7-8; 10 bases match TRBD1. Losses at the gene ends were 2 bases for V and 5 bases for J; bases not matched to a gene: 5. The length of the CDR3 is 15 residues. From germline, CDR1 is SGHVS and CDR2 FQNEAQ. CDR3 amino acids: CASSLMGQGLYGYTF. DNA of the CDR3: TGTGCCAGCAGCTTAATGGGACAGGGGCTGTATGGCTACACCTTC.

This clone was found once. The V call is TRBV9, the J call TRBJ2-1; the D is unclear. The germline V gene has CDR1 SGDLS and CDR2 YYNGEE. Trimming took off 0 bases at V and 5 bases at J, with 12 bases between the two ends. The CDR3 loop spans 15 amino acids. CDR3 DNA sequence: TGTGCCAGCAGCGTAGGGCCCTCGGAGCACAATGAGCAGTTCTTC. This codes for CASSVGPSEHNEQFF.

V usage is TRBV12-3 or TRBV12-4 and J usage is TRBJ2-7; D remains unclear. Trimming stripped 6 bases from V and 1 base from J, with 10 bases between. The CDR3 runs 13 residues. The CDR3 reads CASRESGSYEQYF. The DNA for the CDR3 is TGTGCCAGCAGGGAGTCCGGTTCCTACGAGCAGTACTTC.

The chain uses TRBV4-3 and TRBJ1-1; no clear D gene. Germline loops: CDR1 LGHNA, CDR2 YSLEER. Trimming took 4 bases from V and 3 from J, leaving 12 bases between them. The CDR3 has 14 amino acids. CDR3 nucleotides: TGCGCCAGCAGCCCAGACGGGGAGGACACTGAAGCTTTCTTT. Protein: CASSPDGEDTEAFF.

The rearrangement uses TRBV7-2 and TRBJ2-5; 8 bases agree with TRBD1. CDR1 and CDR2 (germline): SGHTA, FQGNSA. With 7 bases clipped from V and 4 bases from J, the junction kept 8 bases outside the gene matches. CDR3 length: 14 amino acids. CDR3 amino acids: CASTVDRARETQYF. CDR3 DNA sequence: TGTGCCAGCACCGTGGACAGGGCCCGAGAGACCCAGTACTTC.

The chain combines TRBV11-3 with TRBJ2-5; 8 positions match TRBD2. The CDR3 has 14 amino acids. In germline, CDR1 is SGHNT, CDR2 YENEEA. V lost 1 base to trimming and J lost 8 bases; unmatched junction nucleotides: 6. The CDR3 DNA reads TGTGCCAGCAGCTTAGCCATCGGGAGGGCTACCCAGTACTTC. This encodes CASSLAIGRATQYF.

For this clone: One end of the junction is discordant with germline, which a read error may explain. V is TRBV4-3 and J is TRBJ1-1; D unresolved. The CDR3 runs to 13 residues. The V gene's germline CDR1 is LGHNA and CDR2 YSLEER. The CDR3: CASSEDRNTEAFF. The CDR3 DNA reads as TGCGCCAGCAGCGAAGATAGAAACACTGAAGCTTTCTTT.

This chain joins TRBV6-6 and TRBJ2-5, with 7 bases fitting TRBD1. Per germline, CDR1 MNHNY and CDR2 SVGAGI (reference sequence). V was pared by 6 bases and J by 2 bases, with 6 bases of the junction left unmatched. There are 14 residues in the CDR3. The CDR3: CASRKPGQQETQYF. The CDR3 DNA sequence: TGTGCCAGCAGGAAACCGGGACAGCAAGAGACCCAGTACTTC.